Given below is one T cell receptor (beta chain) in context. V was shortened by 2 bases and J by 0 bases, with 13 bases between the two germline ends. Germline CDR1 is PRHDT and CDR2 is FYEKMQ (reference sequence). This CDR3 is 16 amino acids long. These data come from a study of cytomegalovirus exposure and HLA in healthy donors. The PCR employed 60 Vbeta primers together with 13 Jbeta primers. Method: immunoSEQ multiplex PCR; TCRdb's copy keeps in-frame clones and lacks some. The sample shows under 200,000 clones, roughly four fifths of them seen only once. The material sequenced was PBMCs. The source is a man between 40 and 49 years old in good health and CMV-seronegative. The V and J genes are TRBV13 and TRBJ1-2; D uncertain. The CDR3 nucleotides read TGTGCCAGCAGCTTATTAACAACGCCAGCTAACTATGGCTACACCTTC. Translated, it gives CASSLLTTPANYGYTF.